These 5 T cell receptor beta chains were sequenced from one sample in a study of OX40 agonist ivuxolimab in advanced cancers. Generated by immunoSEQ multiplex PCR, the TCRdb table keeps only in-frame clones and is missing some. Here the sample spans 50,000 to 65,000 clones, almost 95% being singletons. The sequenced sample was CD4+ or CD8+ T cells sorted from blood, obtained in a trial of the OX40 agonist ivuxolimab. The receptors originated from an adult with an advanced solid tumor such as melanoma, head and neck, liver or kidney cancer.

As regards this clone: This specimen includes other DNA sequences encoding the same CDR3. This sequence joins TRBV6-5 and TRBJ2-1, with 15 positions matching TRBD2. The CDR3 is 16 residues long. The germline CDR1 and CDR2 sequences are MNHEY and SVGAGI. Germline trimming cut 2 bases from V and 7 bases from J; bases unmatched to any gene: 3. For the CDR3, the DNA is TGTGCCAGCAGTTACCAGGGACTAGCGGGAGGAAATGAGCAGTTCTTC. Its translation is CASSYQGLAGGNEQFF.

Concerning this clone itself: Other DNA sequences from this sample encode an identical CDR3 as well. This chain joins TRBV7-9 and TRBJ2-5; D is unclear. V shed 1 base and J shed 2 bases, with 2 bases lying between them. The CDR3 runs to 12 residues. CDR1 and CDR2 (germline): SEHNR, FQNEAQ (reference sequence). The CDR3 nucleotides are TGTGCCAGCAGCTTAGTACAAGAGACCCAGTACTTC. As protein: CASSLVQETQYF. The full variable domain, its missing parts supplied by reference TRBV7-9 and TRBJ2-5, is DTGVSQNPRHKITKRGQNVTFRCDPISEHNRLYWYRQTLGQGPEFLTYFQNEAQLEKSRLLSDRFSAERPKGSFSTLEIQRTEQGDSAMYLCASSLVQETQYFGPGTRLLVL.

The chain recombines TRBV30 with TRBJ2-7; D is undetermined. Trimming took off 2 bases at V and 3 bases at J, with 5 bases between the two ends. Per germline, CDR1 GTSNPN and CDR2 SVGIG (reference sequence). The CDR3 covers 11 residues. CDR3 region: CAWSMIYEQYF. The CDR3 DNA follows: TGTGCCTGGAGTATGATCTACGAGCAGTACTTC.

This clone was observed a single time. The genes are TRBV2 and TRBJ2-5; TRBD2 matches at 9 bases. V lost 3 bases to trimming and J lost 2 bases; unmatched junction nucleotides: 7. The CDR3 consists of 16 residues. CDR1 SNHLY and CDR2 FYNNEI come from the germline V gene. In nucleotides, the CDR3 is TGTGCCAGCAGTGACCTGGCGGGGGGGGTACAAGAGACCCAGTACTTC. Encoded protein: CASSDLAGGVQETQYF.

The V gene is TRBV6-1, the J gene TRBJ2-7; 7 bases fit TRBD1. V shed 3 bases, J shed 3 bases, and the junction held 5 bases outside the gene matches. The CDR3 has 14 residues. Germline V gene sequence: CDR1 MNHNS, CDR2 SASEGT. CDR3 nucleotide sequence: TGTGCCAGCAGTGACGGGACAGATATCTACGAGCAGTACTTC. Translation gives CASSDGTDIYEQYF.